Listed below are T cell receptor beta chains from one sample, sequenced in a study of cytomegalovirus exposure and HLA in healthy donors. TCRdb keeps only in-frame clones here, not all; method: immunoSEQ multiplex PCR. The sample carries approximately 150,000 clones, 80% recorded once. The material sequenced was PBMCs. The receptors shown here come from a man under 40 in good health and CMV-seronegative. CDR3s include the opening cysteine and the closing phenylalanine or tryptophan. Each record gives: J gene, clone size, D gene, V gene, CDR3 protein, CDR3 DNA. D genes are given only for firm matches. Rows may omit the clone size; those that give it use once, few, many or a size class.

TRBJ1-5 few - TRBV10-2 CASSESEVNQPQHF TGCGCCAGCAGTGAGTCTGAGGTTAATCAGCCCCAGCATTTT
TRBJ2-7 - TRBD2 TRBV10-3 CAISDLGTSGKTYEQYF TGTGCCATCAGTGACCTGGGGACTAGCGGGAAGACCTACGAGCAGTACTTC
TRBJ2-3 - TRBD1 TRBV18 CASRDRVTDTQYF TGTGCCAGCCGGGACAGGGTCACAGATACGCAGTATTTT
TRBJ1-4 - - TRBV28 CATAGGDEKLFF TGTGCCACCGCGGGGGGGGATGAAAAACTGTTTTTT
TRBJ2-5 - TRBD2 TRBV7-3 CASSFGTSGYKETQYF TGTGCCAGCAGCTTTGGGACTAGCGGATATAAAGAGACCCAGTACTTC
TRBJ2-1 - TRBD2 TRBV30 CAGGEGSPYNEQFF TGTGCCGGGGGGGAGGGCAGCCCCTACAATGAGCAGTTCTTC
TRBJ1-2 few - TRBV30 CAWSRQVSNYGYTF TGTGCCTGGAGTAGGCAGGTTTCCAACTATGGCTACACCTTC
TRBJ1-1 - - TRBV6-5 CASSYSRGLEAFF TGTGCCAGCAGTTACTCGAGGGGACTTGAAGCTTTCTTT
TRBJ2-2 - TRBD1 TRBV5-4 CASSSPGQGARTGELFF TGTGCCAGCAGCTCGCCGGGACAGGGGGCGCGCACCGGGGAGCTGTTTTTT
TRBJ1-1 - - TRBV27 CASSLNLIPRFTEAFF TGTGCCAGCAGCTTAAATCTAATACCGAGGTTCACTGAAGCTTTCTTT
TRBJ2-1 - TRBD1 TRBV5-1 CASSLRGPSSYNEQFF TGCGCCAGCAGCTTAAGGGGGCCCAGCTCCTACAATGAGCAGTTCTTC
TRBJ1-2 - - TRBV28 CASSRPHQGNWGYTF TGTGCCAGCAGCCGACCCCATCAGGGGAATTGGGGCTACACCTTC
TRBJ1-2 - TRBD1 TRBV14 CASSQSGTAHGYTF TGTGCCAGCAGCCAATCTGGGACAGCTCATGGCTACACCTTC
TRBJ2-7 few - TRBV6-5 CATLEREDSSYEQYF TGTGCCACCCTGGAAAGGGAGGATTCCTCCTACGAGCAGTACTTC
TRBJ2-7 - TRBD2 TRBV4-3 CASSQGTSGAYEQYF TGCGCCAGCAGCCAAGGGACTAGCGGGGCCTACGAGCAGTACTTC
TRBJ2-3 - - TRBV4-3 CASSQDLENTQYF TGCGCCAGCAGCCAAGATCTGGAGAATACGCAGTATTTT
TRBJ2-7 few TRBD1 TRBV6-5 CASSYSDRAYEQYF TGTGCCAGCAGTTACTCCGACAGGGCCTACGAGCAGTACTTC
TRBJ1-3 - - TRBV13 CASSPIPGSYSGNTIYF TGTGCCAGCAGCCCTATCCCAGGGTCCTACTCTGGAAACACCATATATTTT
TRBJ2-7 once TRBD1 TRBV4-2 CASRAGTATSYEQYF TGTGCCAGCAGGGCCGGGACAGCCACCTCCTACGAGCAGTACTTC
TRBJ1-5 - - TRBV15 CATSRDIHPGQPQHF TGTGCCACCAGCAGAGATATTCATCCCGGGCAGCCCCAGCATTTT
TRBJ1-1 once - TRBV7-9 CASSFFGEVGTEAFF TGTGCCAGCAGCTTCTTCGGGGAGGTAGGCACTGAAGCTTTCTTT
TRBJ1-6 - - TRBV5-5 CASSPRGADSPLHF TGTGCCAGCAGCCCCCGGGGGGCGGATTCACCCCTCCACTTT
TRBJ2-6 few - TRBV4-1 CASSQDPGAVSGANVLTF TGCGCCAGCAGCCAAGACCCAGGGGCAGTCTCTGGGGCCAACGTCCTGACTTTC
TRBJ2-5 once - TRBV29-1 CSVEKRAEVAETQYF TGCAGCGTTGAAAAACGCGCCGAAGTCGCAGAGACCCAGTACTTC
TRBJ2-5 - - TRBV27 CASSLLRGQETQYF TGTGCCAGCAGTTTGCTGCGGGGCCAAGAGACCCAGTACTTC
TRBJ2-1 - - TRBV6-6 CASSYGAGAYNEQFF TGTGCCAGCAGTTACGGGGCAGGGGCCTACAATGAGCAGTTCTTC
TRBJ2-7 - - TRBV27 CASSLSRGHSAYEQYF TGTGCCAGCAGTTTATCGCGGGGGCACTCCGCCTACGAGCAGTACTTC
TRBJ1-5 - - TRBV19 CASILDGTTGTFGQPQHF TGTGCCAGTATCCTGGATGGAACTACAGGGACATTCGGCCAGCCCCAGCATTTT
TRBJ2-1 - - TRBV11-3 CASSPAVVSNEQFF TGTGCCAGCAGCCCGGCGGTAGTATCCAATGAGCAGTTCTTC
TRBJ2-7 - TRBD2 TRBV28 CASSLGLAGGSSYEQYF TGTGCCAGCAGTTTAGGCCTAGCGGGAGGATCCTCCTACGAGCAGTACTTC
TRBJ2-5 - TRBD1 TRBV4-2 CASSQETDRVYQETQYF TGTGCCAGCAGCCAAGAAACGGACAGGGTCTATCAAGAGACCCAGTACTTC
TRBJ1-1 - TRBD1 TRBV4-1 CASSQLGQGNAEAFF TGCGCCAGCAGCCAACTGGGACAGGGTAACGCTGAAGCTTTCTTT
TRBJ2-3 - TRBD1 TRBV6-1 CASSAPTGSPDTQYF TGTGCCAGCAGTGCTCCGACAGGGAGTCCAGATACGCAGTATTTT
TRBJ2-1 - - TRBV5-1 CASSGTHNEQFF TGCGCCAGCTCCGGGACTCACAATGAGCAGTTCTTC
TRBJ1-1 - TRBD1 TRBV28 CASSSQGMNTEAFF TGTGCCAGCAGTTCACAGGGGATGAACACTGAAGCTTTCTTT
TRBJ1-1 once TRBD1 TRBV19 CASSIVGQGSHLPTEAFF TGTGCCAGTAGTATAGTCGGACAGGGGAGTCATCTACCGACTGAAGCTTTCTTT
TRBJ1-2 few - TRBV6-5 CASSSVGGGYGYTF TGTGCCAGCAGTTCCGTCGGTGGCGGATATGGCTACACCTTC
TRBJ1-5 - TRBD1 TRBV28 CASSPPDRVGQPQHF TGTGCCAGCAGTCCCCCGGACAGGGTTGGTCAGCCCCAGCATTTT
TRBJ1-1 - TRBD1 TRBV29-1 CSAGQGLSTEAFF TGCAGCGCCGGACAGGGGTTAAGCACTGAAGCTTTCTTC
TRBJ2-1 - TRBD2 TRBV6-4 CASSATSGGPSSYNEQFF TGTGCCAGCAGTGCGACTAGCGGGGGCCCGAGCTCCTACAATGAGCAGTTCTTC
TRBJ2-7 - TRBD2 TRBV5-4 CASSLLAGGPGEQYF TGTGCCAGCAGCCTTCTAGCGGGAGGGCCGGGTGAGCAGTACTTC
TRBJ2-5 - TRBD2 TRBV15 CATGTSGGAGETQYF TGTGCCACGGGGACTAGCGGGGGGGCCGGAGAGACCCAGTACTTC
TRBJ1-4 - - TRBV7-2 CASSLASPGGNEKLFF TGTGCCAGCAGCTTAGCCTCCCCCGGGGGTAATGAAAAACTGTTTTTT
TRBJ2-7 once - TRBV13 CASSTALGLQSPYEQYF TGTGCCAGCAGCACTGCGTTGGGCCTCCAGTCCCCCTACGAGCAGTACTTC
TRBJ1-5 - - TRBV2 CASSDLWQSNQPQHF TGTGCCAGCAGTGACCTGTGGCAGAGCAATCAGCCCCAGCATTTT